This T cell receptor beta chain emerged from a study of shared clonotypes between healthy human individuals. About the study: Three men and a couple of women, aged 18 to 49, were donors.

The authors split each subset's genomic DNA evenly across several immunoSEQ plates. Repertoires were generated with immunoSEQ multiplex PCR, while TCRdb's copy carries only in-frame clones and drops some. This table holds some 470,000 clones, 75% to 85% found once. Germline V gene lookup returns CDR1 SGHTA and CDR2 FQGTGA. This CDR3 is 14 amino acids long. V lost 1 base to trimming and J lost 6 bases, with 10 bases between them. Sequencing was done on a sample of PBMCs. This receptor was identified in a woman aged 40 to 50 in good health. Some clones in this sample may be carry-over from other donors' samples. The chain carries TRBV7-3 and TRBJ2-1, with D unresolved. CDR3 sequence: CASSLSIQANEQFF. The DNA of the CDR3 is TGTGCCAGCAGCTTAAGTATTCAGGCCAATGAGCAGTTCTTC.